This is a list of T cell receptor beta chains from one sample in a study of technical replicates of blood from several donors. TCRdb keeps only in-frame clones here, not all; method: immunoSEQ multiplex PCR. Of 60,000 to 90,000 clones listed, nearly 97% are singletons. Sequenced sample: T cells isolated from PBMCs. Receptors were obtained from a human donor in good health. Both conserved end residues are part of each CDR3. D genes are given only for firm matches. Clone size, where shown, is once, few, many, or a class for clones that have expanded.

abundance	v_gene	j_gene	d_gene	CDR3aa	CDR3nt
NA	TRBV5-8	TRBJ1-2	NA	CASSLLSRQTYNYGYTF	TGTGCCAGCAGCTTGCTCTCGCGGCAGACGTATAACTATGGCTACACCTTC
NA	TRBV5-4	TRBJ2-3	NA	CASSLWGSDTDTQYF	TGTGCCAGCAGCTTGTGGGGTAGCGACACAGATACGCAGTATTTT
NA	TRBV30	TRBJ2-5	TRBD1	CAWGTGGETQYF	TGTGCCTGGGGGACAGGAGGAGAGACCCAGTACTTC
NA	TRBV6-5	TRBJ1-2	NA	CASSYVTGSNYGYTF	TGTGCCAGCAGTTACGTCACAGGATCTAACTATGGCTACACCTTC
NA	TRBV28	TRBJ1-3	NA	CASSLNLQGHPGNTIYF	TGTGCCAGCAGTTTAAACCTCCAGGGCCACCCTGGAAACACCATATATTTT
NA	TRBV13	TRBJ2-4	TRBD2	CASRLAGGGNIQYF	TGTGCCAGCAGGTTAGCGGGAGGTGGGAACATTCAGTACTTC
NA	TRBV9	TRBJ2-2	TRBD2	CASSVSGESIGELFF	TGTGCCAGCAGCGTTAGCGGGGAATCGATCGGGGAGCTGTTTTTT
NA	TRBV11-2	TRBJ1-4	TRBD1	CASSPIGTANEKLFF	TGTGCCAGCAGCCCGATCGGGACAGCTAATGAAAAACTGTTTTTT
NA	TRBV11-2	TRBJ2-2	NA	CASSLVVVGLLTGELFF	TGTGCCAGCAGCTTAGTGGTTGTCGGACTCCTCACCGGGGAGCTGTTTTTT
NA	TRBV5-4	TRBJ1-2	TRBD1	CASRWTGSPYGYTF	TGTGCCAGCAGGTGGACAGGGAGCCCGTATGGCTACACCTTC
NA	TRBV7-3	TRBJ2-1	NA	CASSLLGGNYNEQFF	TGTGCCAGCAGCTTACTCGGCGGAAACTACAATGAGCAGTTCTTC
NA	TRBV12-5	TRBJ2-5	NA	CASGEQETQYF	TGTGCTAGTGGCGAGCAAGAGACCCAGTACTTC
NA	TRBV29-1	TRBJ1-2	NA	CSVVGRQDAYGYTF	TGCAGCGTTGTAGGAAGACAGGACGCTTATGGCTACACCTTC
NA	TRBV5-1	TRBJ2-1	NA	CASSLIDLDNEQFF	TGCGCCAGCAGCTTGATAGACTTGGACAATGAGCAGTTCTTC
NA	TRBV7-9	TRBJ1-2	NA	CASSLAGQVDGYTF	TGTGCCAGCAGCTTAGCTGGGCAGGTGGATGGCTACACCTTC
NA	TRBV2	TRBJ1-2	TRBD1	CASNLQGAGDGYTF	TGTGCCAGCAATCTACAGGGGGCAGGAGATGGCTACACCTTC
NA	TRBV5-4	TRBJ1-2	NA	CAIRTTSSWGGYTF	TGTGCCATCCGGACAACTTCATCATGGGGTGGCTACACCTTC
NA	TRBV7-9	TRBJ2-7	TRBD1	CASSPPGGQGLAEQYF	TGTGCCAGCAGCCCACCCGGGGGACAGGGATTAGCCGAGCAGTACTTC
NA	TRBV2	TRBJ1-1	TRBD1	CASSPRQGKTEAFF	TGTGCCAGCAGCCCCAGACAGGGGAAGACTGAAGCTTTCTTT
NA	TRBV27	TRBJ1-5	NA	CASSFSGVVQPQHF	TGTGCCAGCAGTTTCTCGGGGGTGGTTCAGCCCCAGCATTTT
NA	TRBV11-2	TRBJ2-3	NA	CASSFRSTDTQYF	TGTGCCAGCAGCTTCAGAAGCACAGATACGCAGTATTTT
NA	TRBV5-6	TRBJ2-5	TRBD1	CASSLTGGFGEDQYF	TGTGCCAGCAGCTTGACAGGGGGCTTCGGGGAGGACCAGTACTTC
NA	TRBV14	TRBJ1-6	TRBD1	CASSQLEGQGRVPLHF	TGTGCCAGCAGCCAACTCGAGGGACAGGGGAGGGTACCCCTCCACTTT
NA	TRBV27	TRBJ2-7	NA	CASSLAGPYEQYF	TGTGCCAGCAGTCTGGCAGGGCCCTACGAGCAGTACTTC
NA	TRBV27	TRBJ2-1	TRBD2	CASSLFSTAGGYNEQFF	TGTGCCAGCAGTTTATTTAGTACGGCGGGGGGTTACAATGAGCAGTTCTTC
once	TRBV5-6	TRBJ1-5	NA	CASSGGRANQPQHF	TGTGCCAGCAGCGGGGGGAGGGCGAATCAGCCCCAGCATTTT
NA	TRBV28	TRBJ2-7	TRBD1	CASDGRGRDYEQYF	TGTGCCAGTGATGGCAGGGGGAGAGACTACGAGCAGTACTTC
NA	TRBV4-1	TRBJ2-5	NA	CASSQGLQETQYF	TGCGCCAGCAGCCAAGGACTACAAGAGACCCAGTACTTC
NA	TRBV5-4	TRBJ1-6	NA	CASSLDRTNSPLHF	TGTGCCAGCAGCTTGGACAGGACCAATTCACCCCTCCACTTT
NA	TRBV5-1	TRBJ2-3	NA	CASSFGTSYPDTQYF	TGCGCCAGCAGCTTCGGAACTAGCTACCCAGATACGCAGTATTTT
NA	TRBV2	TRBJ2-7	TRBD2	CASSGFGGTSPSYEQYF	TGTGCCAGCAGTGGATTCGGGGGGACTAGTCCGTCCTACGAGCAGTACTTC
NA	TRBV7-9	TRBJ1-1	NA	CASKTGLNTEAFF	TGTGCCAGCAAGACAGGTTTGAACACTGAAGCTTTCTTT
many	TRBV4-1	TRBJ2-2	TRBD1	CASSDRGNTGELFF	TGCGCCAGCAGCGACAGGGGGAACACCGGGGAGCTGTTTTTT
NA	TRBV5-1	TRBJ1-2	TRBD1	CASSFDRDYGYTF	TGCGCCAGCAGCTTCGACAGGGACTATGGCTACACCTTC
NA	TRBV5-1	TRBJ2-7	TRBD2	CASSLGGRERNEQYF	TGCGCCAGCAGCTTGGGCGGGAGGGAGAGAAACGAGCAGTACTTC
once	TRBV7-6	TRBJ2-5	NA	CASTSGEETQYF	TGTGCCAGCACCTCGGGGGAAGAGACCCAGTACTTC
NA	TRBV7-9	TRBJ2-7	TRBD2	CASSLFASGQSSYEQYF	TGTGCCAGCAGCTTATTCGCTAGCGGGCAGAGCTCCTACGAGCAGTACTTC
NA	TRBV30	TRBJ2-7	TRBD2	CAWSASGGAYLLQYF	TGTGCCTGGAGTGCTAGCGGGGGGGCCTATCTCCTCCAGTACTTC
NA	TRBV5-1	TRBJ2-5	NA	CASSSGYQETQYF	TGCGCCAGCAGCTCGGGGTACCAAGAGACCCAGTACTTC
once	TRBV2	TRBJ2-3	TRBD2	CASRLAGAPDTQYF	TGTGCCAGCAGGCTAGCGGGAGCCCCAGATACGCAGTATTTT
NA	TRBV7-6	TRBJ1-1	TRBD1	CASSVQTGEMRTEAFF	TGTGCCAGCAGCGTCCAGACAGGGGAGATGCGAACTGAAGCTTTCTTT
NA	TRBV6-5	TRBJ2-7	TRBD1	CASSYRGQGANEQYF	TGTGCCAGCAGTTACCGGGGACAGGGTGCTAACGAGCAGTACTTC
NA	TRBV7-6	TRBJ2-1	NA	CASSSRPGDEQFF	TGTGCCAGCAGCTCCAGGCCGGGGGATGAGCAGTTCTTC
NA	TRBV7-6	TRBJ2-7	TRBD1	CASSLGTGESYEQYF	TGTGCCAGCAGCTTAGGGACAGGGGAATCCTACGAGCAGTACTTC
once	TRBV9	TRBJ2-4	NA	CASSPTHRIAVAKNIQYF	TGTGCCAGCAGCCCCACCCATAGGATAGCGGTAGCCAAAAACATTCAGTACTTC
NA	TRBV6-6	TRBJ2-1	TRBD2	CASSWLAGGGEQFF	TGTGCCAGCAGTTGGCTAGCGGGAGGGGGGGAGCAGTTCTTC
NA	TRBV2	TRBJ2-4	TRBD1	CASLNPGQGHIQYF	TGTGCCAGTTTAAATCCGGGACAGGGGCACATTCAGTACTTC
NA	TRBV13	TRBJ1-2	NA	CASSLEAAYGYTF	TGTGCCAGCAGCTTAGAAGCTGCCTATGGCTACACCTTC
NA	TRBV29-1	TRBJ2-2	TRBD2	CSVEGGNANTGELFF	TGCAGCGTTGAGGGGGGGAACGCGAACACCGGGGAGCTGTTTTTT
NA	TRBV6-1	TRBJ2-7	NA	CASTQPAGLPEQYF	TGTGCCAGCACTCAACCCGCGGGTCTTCCCGAGCAGTACTTC
NA	TRBV5-4	TRBJ2-2	NA	CASSLVDKGSGELFF	TGTGCCAGCAGCTTGGTGGATAAGGGGTCCGGGGAGCTGTTTTTT
NA	TRBV9	TRBJ2-1	TRBD2	CASSVVSSGRASSYNEQFF	TGTGCCAGCAGCGTAGTCTCTAGCGGGAGGGCAAGCTCCTACAATGAGCAGTTCTTC
NA	TRBV9	TRBJ2-5	TRBD1	CASNKRGTGDGTQYF	TGTGCCAGCAACAAACGGGGGACAGGGGACGGGACCCAGTACTTC